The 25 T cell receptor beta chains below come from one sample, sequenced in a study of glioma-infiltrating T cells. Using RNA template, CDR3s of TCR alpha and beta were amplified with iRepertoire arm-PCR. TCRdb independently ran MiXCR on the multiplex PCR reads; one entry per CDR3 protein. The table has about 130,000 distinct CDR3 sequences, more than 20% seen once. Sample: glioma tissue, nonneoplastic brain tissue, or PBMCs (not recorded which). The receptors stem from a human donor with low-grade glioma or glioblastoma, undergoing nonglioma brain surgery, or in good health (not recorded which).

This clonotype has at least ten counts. The CDR3 spells CASMGWSSSQETQYF. The CDR3 DNA sequence: TGTGCCAGCATGGGATGGAGTTCTTCTCAAGAGACCCAGTACTTC. This sequence joins TRBV2 and TRBJ2-5; no clear D. Germline lookup yields CDR1 SNHLY and CDR2 FYNNEI. This CDR3 has 15 amino acids. V was trimmed by 7 bases and J by 2 bases, leaving 17 bases between them.

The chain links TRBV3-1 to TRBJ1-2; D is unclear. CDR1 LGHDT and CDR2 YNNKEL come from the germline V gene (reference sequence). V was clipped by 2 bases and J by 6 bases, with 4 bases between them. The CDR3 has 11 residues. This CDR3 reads CASSQTDGYTF. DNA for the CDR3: TGTGCCAGCAGCCAAACGGATGGCTACACCTTC.

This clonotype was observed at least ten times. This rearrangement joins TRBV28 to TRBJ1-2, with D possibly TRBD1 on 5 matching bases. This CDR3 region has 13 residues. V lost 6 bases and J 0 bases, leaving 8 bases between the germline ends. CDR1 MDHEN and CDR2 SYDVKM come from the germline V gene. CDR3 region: CASRETANYGYTF. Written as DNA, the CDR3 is TGTGCCAGCAGAGAGACAGCTAACTATGGCTACACCTTC.

DNA for the CDR3: TGCGCCAGCAGTCGGGGGGTGATCGACTCCTACGAGCAGTACGTC. It is translated as CASSRGVIDSYEQYV. The chain links TRBV5-1 to TRBJ2-7; 7 positions match TRBD2. Trimming at V came to 5 bases and at J to 0 bases, leaving 8 bases not matched to a gene. This CDR3 spans 15 amino acids. Per germline, CDR1 SGHRS and CDR2 YFSETQ.

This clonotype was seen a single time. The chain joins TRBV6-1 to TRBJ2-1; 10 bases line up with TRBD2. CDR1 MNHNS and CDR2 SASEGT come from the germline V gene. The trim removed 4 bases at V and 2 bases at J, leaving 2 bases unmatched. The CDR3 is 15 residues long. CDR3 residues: CASSALAGPYNEQFF. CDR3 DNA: TGTGCCAGCAGTGCACTAGCGGGGCCCTACAATGAGCAGTTCTTC.

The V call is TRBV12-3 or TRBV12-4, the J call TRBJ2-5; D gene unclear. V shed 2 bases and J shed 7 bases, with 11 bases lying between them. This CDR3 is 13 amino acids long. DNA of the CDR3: TGTGCCAGCAGTTTACTCCAGAAGGGGACCCAGTACTTC. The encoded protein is CASSLLQKGTQYF.

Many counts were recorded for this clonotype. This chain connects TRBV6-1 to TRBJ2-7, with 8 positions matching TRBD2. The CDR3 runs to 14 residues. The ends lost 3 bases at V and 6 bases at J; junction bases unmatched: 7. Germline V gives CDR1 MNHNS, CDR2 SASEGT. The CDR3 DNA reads TGTGCCAGCAGTGACGGGACTAGTTTCGGCGAGCAGTACGTC. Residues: CASSDGTSFGEQYV.

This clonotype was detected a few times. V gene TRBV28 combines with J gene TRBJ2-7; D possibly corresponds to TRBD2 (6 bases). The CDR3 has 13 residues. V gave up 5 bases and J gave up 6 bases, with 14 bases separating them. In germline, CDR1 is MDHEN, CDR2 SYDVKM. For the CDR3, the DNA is TGTGCCAGCAGTCCCCCGGCGGGGAGCGAGCAGTACGTC. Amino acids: CASSPPAGSEQYV.

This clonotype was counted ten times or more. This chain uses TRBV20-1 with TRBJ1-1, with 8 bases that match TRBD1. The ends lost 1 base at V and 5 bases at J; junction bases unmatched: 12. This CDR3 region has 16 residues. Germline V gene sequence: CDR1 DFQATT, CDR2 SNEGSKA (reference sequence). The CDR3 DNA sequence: TGCAGTGCTAGAGCCCTTACCAGGGGGCCTGGGACTGAAGCTTTCTTT. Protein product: CSARALTRGPGTEAFF.

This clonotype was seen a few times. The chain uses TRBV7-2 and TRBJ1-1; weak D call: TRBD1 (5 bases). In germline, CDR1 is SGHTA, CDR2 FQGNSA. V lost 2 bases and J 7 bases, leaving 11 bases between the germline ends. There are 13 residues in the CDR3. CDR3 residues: CASSLFGGGEAFF. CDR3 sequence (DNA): TGTGCCAGCAGCTTATTTGGGGGGGGTGAAGCTTTCTTT. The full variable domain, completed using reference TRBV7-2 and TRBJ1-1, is GAGVSQSPSNKVTEKGKDVELRCDPISGHTALYWYRQSLGQGLEFLIYFQGNSAPDKSGLPSDRFSAERTGGSVSTLTIQRTQQEDSAVYLCASSLFGGGEAFFGQGTRLTVV.

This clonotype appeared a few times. The CDR3 here is CASSPPPARGSNEKLFF. CDR3 nucleotides: TGTGCCAGCAGTCCGCCGCCCGCGAGGGGGAGTAATGAAAAACTGTTTTTT. The chain links TRBV25-1 to TRBJ1-4; D is perhaps TRBD1 (6 bases). Trimming removed 5 bases at V and 4 bases at J, with 20 bases between. Germline CDR1 MGHDK, CDR2 SYGVNS. The CDR3 has 17 residues.

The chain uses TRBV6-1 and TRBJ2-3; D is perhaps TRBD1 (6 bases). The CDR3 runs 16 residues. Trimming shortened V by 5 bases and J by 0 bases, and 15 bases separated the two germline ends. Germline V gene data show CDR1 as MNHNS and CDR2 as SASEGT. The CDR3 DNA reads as TGTGCCAGCAGTTATACAGGGCCCTCTAGCACAGATACGCAGTATTTT. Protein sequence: CASSYTGPSSTDTQYF.

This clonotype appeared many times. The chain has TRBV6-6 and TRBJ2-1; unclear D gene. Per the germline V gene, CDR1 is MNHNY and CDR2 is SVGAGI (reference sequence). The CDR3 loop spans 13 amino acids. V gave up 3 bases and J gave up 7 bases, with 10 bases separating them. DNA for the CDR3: TGTGCCAGCAGTTATTTGAGTGGGAATGAGCAGTTCTTC. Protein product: CASSYLSGNEQFF.

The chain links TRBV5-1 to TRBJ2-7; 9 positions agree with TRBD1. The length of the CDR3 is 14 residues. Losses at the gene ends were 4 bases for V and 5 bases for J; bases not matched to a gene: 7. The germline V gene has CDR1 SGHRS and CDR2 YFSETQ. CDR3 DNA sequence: TGCGCCAGCAGCAATACAACAGGGGGCCACGAGCAGTACGTC. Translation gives CASSNTTGGHEQYV.

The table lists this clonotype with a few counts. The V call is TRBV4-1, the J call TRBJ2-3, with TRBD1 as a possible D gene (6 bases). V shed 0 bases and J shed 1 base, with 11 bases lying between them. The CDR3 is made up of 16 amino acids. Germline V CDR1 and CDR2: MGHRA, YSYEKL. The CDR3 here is CASSQDGQIGTDTQYF. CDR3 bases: TGCGCCAGCAGCCAAGATGGACAGATTGGCACAGATACGCAGTATTTT.

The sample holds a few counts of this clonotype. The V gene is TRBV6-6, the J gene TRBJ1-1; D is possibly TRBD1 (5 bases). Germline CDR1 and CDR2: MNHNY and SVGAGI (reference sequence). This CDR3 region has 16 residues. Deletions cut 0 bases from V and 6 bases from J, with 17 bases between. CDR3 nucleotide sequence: TGTGCCAGCAGTTACTCGATACGGGGCACAGGCCCTGAAGCTTTCTTT. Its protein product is CASSYSIRGTGPEAFF.

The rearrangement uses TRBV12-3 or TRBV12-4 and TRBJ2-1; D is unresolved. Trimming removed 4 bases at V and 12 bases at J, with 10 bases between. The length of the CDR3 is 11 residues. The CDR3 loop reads CASSYSRPQFF. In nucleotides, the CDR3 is TGTGCCAGCAGTTACTCCAGGCCGCAGTTCTTC.

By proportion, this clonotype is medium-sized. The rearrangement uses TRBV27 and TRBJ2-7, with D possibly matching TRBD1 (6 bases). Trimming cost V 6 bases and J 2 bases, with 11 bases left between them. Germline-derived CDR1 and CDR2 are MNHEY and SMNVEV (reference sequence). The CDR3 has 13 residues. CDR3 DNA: TGTGCCAGCAGGTACAGGGAAGCCTACGAGCAGTACGTC. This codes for CASRYREAYEQYV.

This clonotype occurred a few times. The CDR3 DNA reads as TGTGCCACCAGTGGATCCCCCGGGACATCCCGGAACTATGGCTACACCTTC. Translation: CATSGSPGTSRNYGYTF. V gene TRBV24-1 combines with J gene TRBJ1-2; D might be TRBD1 (6 bases). This CDR3 is 17 amino acids long. Trimming shortened V by 5 bases and J by 2 bases, and 20 bases separated the two germline ends. Per the germline V gene, CDR1 is KGHDR and CDR2 is SFDVKD.

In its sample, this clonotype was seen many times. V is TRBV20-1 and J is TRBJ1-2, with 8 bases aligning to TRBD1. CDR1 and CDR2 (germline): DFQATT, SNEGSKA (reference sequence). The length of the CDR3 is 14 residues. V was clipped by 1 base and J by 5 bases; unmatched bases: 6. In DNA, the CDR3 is TGCAGTGCTAGAGGTACAGGGGGACATTATGGCTACACCTTC. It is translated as CSARGTGGHYGYTF.

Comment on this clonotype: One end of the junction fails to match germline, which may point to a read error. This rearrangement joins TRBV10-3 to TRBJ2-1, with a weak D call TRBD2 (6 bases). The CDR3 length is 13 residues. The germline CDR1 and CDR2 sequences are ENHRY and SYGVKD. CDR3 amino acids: CATEAGMGNEQSF. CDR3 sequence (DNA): TGTGCCACAGAAGCGGGCATGGGGAATGAGCAGTCCTTC.

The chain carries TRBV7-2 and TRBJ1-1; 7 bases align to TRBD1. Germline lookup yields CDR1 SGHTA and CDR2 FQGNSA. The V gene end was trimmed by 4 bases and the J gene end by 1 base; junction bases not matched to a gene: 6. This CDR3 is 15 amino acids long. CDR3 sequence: CASSSRQGPNTEAFF. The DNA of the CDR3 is TGTGCCAGCAGCTCTCGACAGGGACCGAACACTGAAGCTTTCTTT.

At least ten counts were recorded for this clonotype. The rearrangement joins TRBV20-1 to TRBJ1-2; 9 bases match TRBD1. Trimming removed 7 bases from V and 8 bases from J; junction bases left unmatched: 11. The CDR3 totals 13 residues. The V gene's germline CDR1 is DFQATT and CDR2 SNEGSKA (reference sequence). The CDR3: CSVLGQGQRGYTF. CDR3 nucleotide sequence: TGCAGTGTATTGGGACAGGGCCAGAGGGGCTACACCTTC.

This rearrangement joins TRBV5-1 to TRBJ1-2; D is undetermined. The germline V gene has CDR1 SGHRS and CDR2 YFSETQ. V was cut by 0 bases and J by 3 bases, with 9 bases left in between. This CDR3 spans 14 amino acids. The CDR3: CASSLGLSDYGYTF. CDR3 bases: TGCGCCAGCAGCTTGGGGCTGAGCGACTATGGCTACACCTTC.

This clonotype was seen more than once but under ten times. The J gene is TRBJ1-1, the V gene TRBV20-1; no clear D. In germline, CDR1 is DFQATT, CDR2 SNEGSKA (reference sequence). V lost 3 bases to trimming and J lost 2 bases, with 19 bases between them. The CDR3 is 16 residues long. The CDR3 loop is CSASVPFRGGNTEAFF. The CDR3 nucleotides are TGCAGTGCTAGCGTCCCTTTTCGAGGAGGTAACACTGAAGCTTTCTTT.